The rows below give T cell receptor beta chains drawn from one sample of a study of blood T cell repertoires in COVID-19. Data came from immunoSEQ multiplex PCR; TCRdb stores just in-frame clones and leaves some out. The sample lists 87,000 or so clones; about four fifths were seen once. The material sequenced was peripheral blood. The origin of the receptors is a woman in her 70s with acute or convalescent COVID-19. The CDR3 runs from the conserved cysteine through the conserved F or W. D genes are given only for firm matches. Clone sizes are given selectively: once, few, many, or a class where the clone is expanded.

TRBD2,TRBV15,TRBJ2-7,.,TGTGCCACCAGCAGAGGTTCAGGCGGGGGGGCCTCAATGTACGAGCAGTACTTC,CATSRGSGGGASMYEQYF
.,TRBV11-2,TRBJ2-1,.,TGTGCCAGCAGCTATGGGCCAGGAGAGCAGTTCTTC,CASSYGPGEQFF
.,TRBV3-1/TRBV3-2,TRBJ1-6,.,TGTGCCAGCAGCGACAGGAATTCACCCCTCCACTTT,CASSDRNSPLHF
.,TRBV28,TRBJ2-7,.,TGTGCCAGCAGTTTATCACACAACTACGAGCAGTACTTC,CASSLSHNYEQYF
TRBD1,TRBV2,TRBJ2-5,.,TGTGCCAGCACTCGGGACAGTCAAGAGACCCAGTACTTC,CASTRDSQETQYF
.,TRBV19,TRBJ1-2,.,TGTGCCAGTACCACAACACAGAACTATGGCTACACCTTC,CASTTTQNYGYTF
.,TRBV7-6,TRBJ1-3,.,TGTGCCAGCAGCTTAACCACGATGGGCCGAAGCTCTGGAAACACCATATATTTT,CASSLTTMGRSSGNTIYF
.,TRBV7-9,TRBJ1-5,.,TGTGCCAGCAGCCCTGCTTACGACGACAGAGATCAGCCCCAGCATTTT,CASSPAYDDRDQPQHF
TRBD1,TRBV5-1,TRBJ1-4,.,TGCGCCAGCAGCTTACGGGACAGGGCCCTCGCGCGGGATGAAAAACTGTTTTTT,CASSLRDRALARDEKLFF
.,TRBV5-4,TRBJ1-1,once,TGTGCCAGCAGCCCTACGGGAGGGAACCCTGAAGCTTTCTTT,CASSPTGGNPEAFF
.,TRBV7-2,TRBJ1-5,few,TGTGCCAGCAGCTTAGGAGACAGGCTCAATCAGCCCCAGCATTTT,CASSLGDRLNQPQHF
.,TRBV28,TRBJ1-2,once,TGTGCCAGCAGGGGGGCGCATAACTATGGCTACACCTTC,CASRGAHNYGYTF
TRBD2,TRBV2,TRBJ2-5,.,TGTGCCAGCAGTGAAGCGCTTCTAGCGGGGGGGCGTTCAGAGACCCAGTACTTC,CASSEALLAGGRSETQYF
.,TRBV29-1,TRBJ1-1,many,TGCAGCGGAGTCCTGGGCGCGGGAGACACTGAAGCTTTCTTT,CSGVLGAGDTEAFF
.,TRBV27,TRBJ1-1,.,TGTGCCAGCAGCCTTCTCGACAGGCGGAACACTGAAGCTTTCTTT,CASSLLDRRNTEAFF
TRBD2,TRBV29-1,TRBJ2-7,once,TGCAGCGTTATTCCTAGCGGGGCCCCGTCCTACGAGCAGTACTTC,CSVIPSGAPSYEQYF
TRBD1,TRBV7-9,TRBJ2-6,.,TGTGCCAGCAGCTCGGGACAGGGGGCGAAAGGGGCCAACGTCCTGACTTTC,CASSSGQGAKGANVLTF
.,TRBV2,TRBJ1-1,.,TGTGCCAGCAGTGAAGACAGAGGGAGGACTGAAGCTTTCTTT,CASSEDRGRTEAFF
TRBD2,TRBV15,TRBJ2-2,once,TGTGCCACCAGCAGAACATACGGGGGGGCGGACACCGGGGAGCTGTTTTTT,CATSRTYGGADTGELFF
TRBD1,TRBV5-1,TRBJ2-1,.,TGCGCCAGCAGCTTGGGCCTGGGGACAGGGGTAAATGAGCAGTTCTTC,CASSLGLGTGVNEQFF
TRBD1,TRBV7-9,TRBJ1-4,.,TGTGCCAGCAGCTTAGGTGACAGGGGCTATATGGAACTGTTTTTT,CASSLGDRGYMELFF
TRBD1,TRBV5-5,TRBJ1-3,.,TGTGCCAGCAGCTTGTCGCAGGGACAGGGCTCTCCCTCTGGAAACACCATATATTTT,CASSLSQGQGSPSGNTIYF
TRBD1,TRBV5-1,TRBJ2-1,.,TGCGCCAGCAGCGGGGGACAGAGCTCCTACAATGAGCAGTTCTTC,CASSGGQSSYNEQFF
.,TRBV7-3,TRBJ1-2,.,TGTGCCAGCAGCTTCGGTCCCCCTTCAGCAGGCTATGGCTACACCTTC,CASSFGPPSAGYGYTF
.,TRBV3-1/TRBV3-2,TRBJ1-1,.,TGTGCCAGCAGCCAAGACTCGGGCAGGGAACATGAAGCTTTCTTT,CASSQDSGREHEAFF
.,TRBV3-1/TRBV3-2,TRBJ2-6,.,TGTGCCAGCAGCCAAGGAGTCTCTGGGGCCAACGTCCTGACTTTC,CASSQGVSGANVLTF
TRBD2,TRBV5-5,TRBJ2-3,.,TGTGCCAGCAGCTTGGGTCTAGCGGGGAGAGATACGCAGTATTTT,CASSLGLAGRDTQYF
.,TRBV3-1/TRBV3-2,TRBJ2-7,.,TGTGCCAGCAGCCCAAGGTGGTCGGGGGACAGCTCCTACGAGCAGTACTTC,CASSPRWSGDSSYEQYF
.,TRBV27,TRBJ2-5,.,TGTGCCAGCAGTTTAATTCCGGGACAAGACGAGACCCAGTACTTC,CASSLIPGQDETQYF
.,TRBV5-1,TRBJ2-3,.,TGCGCCAGCAGCTTGGTGTCCGGTATCACAGATACGCAGTATTTT,CASSLVSGITDTQYF
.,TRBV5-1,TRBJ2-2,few,TGCGCCAGTCGACAGGGCGGGGACGGGGAGCTGTTTTTT,CASRQGGDGELFF
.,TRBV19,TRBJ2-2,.,TGTGCCAGTAGTATATGGGCATCCGGCGAAACCGGGGAGCTGTTTTTT,CASSIWASGETGELFF
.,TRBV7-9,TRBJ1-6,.,TGTGCCAGCAGCTTTTCGACAGAACCGGCCCTCCACTTT,CASSFSTEPALHF
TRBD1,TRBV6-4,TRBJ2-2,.,TGTGCCAGCAACAGGGGGCCTTACTCCGGGGAGCTGTTTTTT,CASNRGPYSGELFF
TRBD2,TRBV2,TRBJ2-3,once,TGTGCCACCCCCAGCGGGGGGCTCTCCACAGATACGCAGTATTTT,CATPSGGLSTDTQYF
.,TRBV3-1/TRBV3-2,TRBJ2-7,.,TGTGCCAGCAGCCAAGACCGGGACATCCCCTACGAGCAGTACTTC,CASSQDRDIPYEQYF
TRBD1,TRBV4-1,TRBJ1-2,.,TGCGCCAGCAGCCAAACGGGACAGGCCCAGAACTATGGCTACACCTTC,CASSQTGQAQNYGYTF
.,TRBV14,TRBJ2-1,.,TGTGCCAGCAGCCAAGATATAGGCGGGGGCCCGGGCAATGAGCAGTTCTTC,CASSQDIGGGPGNEQFF
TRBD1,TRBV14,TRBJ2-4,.,TGTGCCAGCAGCCAAGGGGCTTTTAAGGGACAGGGGAACAAAAACATTCAGTACTTC,CASSQGAFKGQGNKNIQYF
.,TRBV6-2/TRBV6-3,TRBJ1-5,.,TGTGCCAGCAGTGAGGGCCTTTCCCCTGGGGATCAGCCCCAGCATTTT,CASSEGLSPGDQPQHF
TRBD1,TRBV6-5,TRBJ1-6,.,TGTGCCAGCATCTTCGACAGGGGGCCTTCACCCCTCCACTTT,CASIFDRGPSPLHF
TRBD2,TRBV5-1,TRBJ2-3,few,TGCGCCAGCAGCTTGGATCGGGGGGGTCCAGATACGCAGTATTTT,CASSLDRGGPDTQYF
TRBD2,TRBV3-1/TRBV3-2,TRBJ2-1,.,TGTGCCAGCAGCTTAGTTAGCGGGGGGGCCTACAATGAGCAGTTCTTC,CASSLVSGGAYNEQFF
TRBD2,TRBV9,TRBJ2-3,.,TGTGCCAGCAGCGCTTTTGGGACTAGCGGGGGAGATACGCAGTATTTT,CASSAFGTSGGDTQYF
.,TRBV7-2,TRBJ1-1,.,TGTGCCAGCAGTCGGGAGAACACTGAAGCTTTCTTT,CASSRENTEAFF
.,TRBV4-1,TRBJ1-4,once,TGCGCCAGCAGCCAAGTAACAACTAATGAAAAACTGTTTTTT,CASSQVTTNEKLFF
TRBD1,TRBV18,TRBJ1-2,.,TGTGCCAGCTCACCCTCTGGGATCGGACAGGGTGACTATGGCTACACCTTC,CASSPSGIGQGDYGYTF
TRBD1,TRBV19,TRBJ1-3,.,TGTGCCAGCCTATTGACAGGGTCTGGAAACACCATATATTTT,CASLLTGSGNTIYF
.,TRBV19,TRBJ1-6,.,TGTGCCAGTAGTACCTTCGGGGGTTTGGGGGATTCACCCCTCCACTTT,CASSTFGGLGDSPLHF
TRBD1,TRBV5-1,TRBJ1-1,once,TGCGCCAGCAGCCACAGGGGGCCGAACACTGAAGCTTTCTTT,CASSHRGPNTEAFF